This T cell receptor beta chain emerged from a study of regulatory T cells in long-lasting Graves disease. With V trimmed by 4 bases and J by 0 bases, 16 bases remained unmatched. Germline CDR1 is SGHRS and CDR2 is YFSETQ. The CDR3 sequence is 19 residues long. CDR3-region Arm-PCR and iRepertoire HTBI primers produced the TCR beta libraries. A single record per CDR3 protein comes from TCRdb applying MiXCR to the multiplex PCR reads. Of hundreds of thousands of distinct CDR3 sequences listed, about 14% are singletons. Study conclusions and caveats: Persistent disease showed a preference for TRBV28, TRBJ1-2 and TRBJ2-5.

The sample holds many counts of this clonotype. Its target is unknown. The time point was: newly diagnosed GD, antithyroid drugs for less than 3 months. The TCR library used RNA extracted from PBMCs. This sequence originates from a female donor with Graves disease. This chain links TRBV5-1 with TRBJ1-1; 9 bases align to TRBD1. This material consisted of peripheral blood mononuclear cells (PBMCs), taken at new diagnosis, from a patient treated with antithyroid drugs. This CDR3 is CASSPMGPGTGRMNTEAFF. CDR3 DNA sequence: TGCGCCAGCAGCCCCATGGGGCCCGGGACAGGGCGCATGAACACTGAAGCTTTCTTT.